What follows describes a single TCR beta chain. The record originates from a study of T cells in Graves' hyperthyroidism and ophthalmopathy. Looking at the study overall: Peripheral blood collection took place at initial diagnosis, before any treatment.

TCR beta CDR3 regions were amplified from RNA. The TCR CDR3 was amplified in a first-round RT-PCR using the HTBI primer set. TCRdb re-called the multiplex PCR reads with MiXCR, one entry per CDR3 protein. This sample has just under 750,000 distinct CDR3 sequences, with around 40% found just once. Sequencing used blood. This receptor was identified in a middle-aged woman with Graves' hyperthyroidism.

CDR3 in amino acids: CASSSAGAYNSPLHF. DNA for the CDR3: TGCGCCAGCAGTTCTGCGGGCGCCTATAATTCACCCCTCCACTTT. The chain carries TRBV5-1 and TRBJ1-6; unclear D gene. From germline, CDR1 is SGHRS and CDR2 YFSETQ. This CDR3 contains 15 residues. V was trimmed by 5 bases and J by 2 bases, leaving 11 bases between them.